These 14 T cell receptor beta chains share one sample of origin, sequenced in a study of spatial heterogeneity in lung cancer. Study-level points and caveats: Tracking of tumor mutation counts was seen in expanded intratumoral alpha and beta TCR counts.

Which antigens these TCRs recognize remains unknown. TCRdb reprocessed the 5' RACE reads via MiXCR and lists one record per CDR3 protein. There are 3,000 to 4,000 distinct CDR3 sequences in the sample; approximately 7% occur only once, and approximately 20% lies in the top ten. Stated time point: sample taken at primary tumor resection. Source: lung tumor tissue, taken at surgery. These receptors came from a male donor with early-stage non-small cell lung cancer.

This clonotype was counted at least ten times. In a library made to pick up alpha chains, this beta chain is a stray read with a size that means little. The DNA of the CDR3 is TGTGCCAGCAGCTTGACAGTTTCGGGTTCACCCCTCCACTTT. Its protein product is CASSLTVSGSPLHF. The chain recombines TRBV14 with TRBJ1-6; perhaps TRBD1 as D (5 bases). Germline values: CDR1 SGHDN, CDR2 FVKESK. This CDR3 spans 14 amino acids. The V and J ends lost 5 bases and 9 bases respectively, with 14 bases between them.

This clonotype was counted ten times or more. Within a library made for alpha chains, this beta chain is off target, and its count is uninformative. The rearrangement joins TRBV7-2 to TRBJ1-1; D gene unclear. Trimming removed 1 base at V and 6 bases at J, with 12 bases between. Germline V CDR1 and CDR2: SGHTA, FQGNSA. This CDR3 spans 14 amino acids. The CDR3 is CASSLVSSGSEAFF. For the CDR3, the DNA is TGTGCCAGCAGCTTAGTATCGAGCGGGTCTGAAGCTTTCTTT.

Within the sample, this clonotype is medium-sized. With the library built for alpha chains, this beta chain is off target and its frequency is not meaningful. The V gene is TRBV6-2 or TRBV6-3, the J gene TRBJ1-4; no definite D call. Looked up from germline, CDR1 is MNHEY and CDR2 is SVGEGT. V was pared by 1 base and J by 17 bases, with 14 bases between. CDR3 length equals 12 residues. CDR3 in DNA: TGTGCCAGCAGTTACTTCGGGAAACGGAAATTTTTT. This sequence encodes CASSYFGKRKFF.

Within the sample, this clonotype is medium-sized (0.01 to 0.1%). The library was prepared for alpha chains; this beta chain is a stray read, so its frequency means little. This chain links TRBV7-2 with TRBJ1-1; D is unresolved. Germline CDR1 is SGHTA and CDR2 is FQGNSA. The CDR3 has 12 residues. V gave up 2 bases and J gave up 11 bases, with 12 bases separating them. The CDR3 DNA reads TGTGCCAGCAGCTTAAATTTCCCTCAGGCTTTCTTT. Protein: CASSLNFPQAFF.

By sample share, this clonotype is medium-sized (0.01 to 0.1%). Because this beta chain is a stray read in a library intended to capture alpha chains, its abundance should not be given much weight. The rearrangement links TRBV7-3 to TRBJ1-4; D not resolved. The CDR3 is 15 amino acids. Germline values: CDR1 SGHTA, CDR2 FQGTGA. V lost 5 bases and J 0 bases, leaving 10 bases between the germline ends. The CDR3 protein is CASSDGRTTNEKLFF. As DNA, the CDR3 is TGTGCCAGCAGCGATGGACGGACAACTAATGAAAAACTGTTTTTT.

By share of the sample, this clonotype is medium-sized. With the library built for alpha chains, this beta chain is off target and its frequency is not meaningful. CDR3 in amino acids: CASSRGASGYTGELFF. The CDR3 DNA reads TGTGCCAGCTCACGCGGCGCTAGCGGTTACACCGGGGAGCTGTTTTTT. The chain couples TRBV18 to TRBJ2-2; 7 nucleotides agree with TRBD2. V was pared by 4 bases and J by 3 bases, with 8 bases of the junction left unmatched. This CDR3 contains 16 residues. Germline V gene lookup returns CDR1 KGHSH and CDR2 LQKENI.

This clonotype is medium-sized (0.01 to 0.1%) by share. This beta chain was picked up by a library intended for alpha chains and is off target, so its count carries little meaning. The chain's CDR3 is CASSLSGPYNEQFF. The CDR3 region has the DNA TGTGCCAGCAGTCTTAGCGGGCCGTACAATGAGCAGTTCTTC. V usage is TRBV11-2 and J usage is TRBJ2-1; 7 bases align to TRBD2. Germline CDR1 reads SGHAT; CDR2 reads FQNNGV. V lost 6 bases and J lost 4; bases outside the gene matches: 6. CDR3 length: 14 amino acids.

This clonotype showed up many times. Being off target in a library aimed at alpha chains, this beta chain has a size of little meaning. The chain couples TRBV5-1 to TRBJ2-5; D unclear. The CDR3 is made up of 13 amino acids. Per germline, CDR1 SGHRS and CDR2 YFSETQ. Trimming pared 0 bases from V and 5 bases from J, leaving 8 bases between. CDR3 sequence: CASSLAGAETQYF. CDR3 nucleotide sequence: TGCGCCAGCAGCTTGGCGGGTGCGGAGACCCAGTACTTC.

This clonotype has ten or more counts. The library was prepared for alpha chains; this beta chain is a stray read, so its frequency means little. The genes are TRBV5-1 and TRBJ2-2; 8 bases are a match to TRBD1. V shed 4 bases, J shed 7 bases, and the junction held 12 bases outside the gene matches. The CDR3 has 16 residues. Germline CDR1 reads SGHRS; CDR2 reads YFSETQ. For the CDR3, the DNA is TGCGCCAGCAGCAAGCGTACTGGACAGGGAGACGGGGAGCTGTTTTTT. This codes for CASSKRTGQGDGELFF.

At least ten counts were recorded for this clonotype. This beta chain came through as a stray read in a library set up for alpha chains, and its size says little. The chain combines TRBV10-3 with TRBJ1-2; TRBD1 is a possible D gene (5 bases). This CDR3 has 13 amino acids. The germline gives CDR1 ENHRY, CDR2 SYGVKD. Deletions cut 2 bases from V and 3 bases from J, with 7 bases between. CDR3: CAISETGDYGYTF. The CDR3 DNA is TGTGCCATCAGTGAGACAGGTGACTATGGCTACACCTTC.

This clonotype was observed at least ten times. Since it is a stray read in a library aimed at alpha chains, this beta chain has a size that is not meaningful. The rearrangement joins TRBV13 to TRBJ2-2, with TRBD1 as a possible D gene (5 bases). The CDR3 is made up of 14 amino acids. Germline lookup yields CDR1 PRHDT and CDR2 FYEKMQ (reference sequence). V was shortened by 5 bases and J by 5 bases, with 12 bases between the two germline ends. CDR3 sequence (DNA): TGTGCCAGCAGCCGTAGACAGCCTACCGGGGAGCTGTTTTTT. Translated: CASSRRQPTGELFF.

This clonotype was counted a few times. This beta chain lies outside the target of a library built for alpha chains; its clone size means little. The chain joins TRBV3-1 to TRBJ2-1, with 12 bases identical to TRBD2. From germline, CDR1 is LGHDT and CDR2 YNNKEL (reference sequence). Trimming cost V 5 bases and J 9 bases; bases outside gene matches: 14. The CDR3 length is 17 residues. The CDR3 reads CASSSLGLAGGPSEQFF. The CDR3 region has the DNA TGTGCCAGCAGCTCTCTCGGCCTAGCGGGAGGGCCCAGTGAGCAGTTCTTC.

This clonotype occurred many times. Because the library targeted alpha chains, this beta chain is an off-target read whose size means little. This sequence joins TRBV14 and TRBJ1-1; 8 bases line up with TRBD1. CDR1 is SGHDN, CDR2 FVKESK, per germline. This CDR3 spans 14 amino acids. Unmatched junction bases numbered 5, after V lost 4 bases and J lost 4 bases. CDR3 residues: CASSLRQGSTEAFF. CDR3 in DNA: TGTGCCAGCAGCCTGCGACAGGGGAGCACTGAAGCTTTCTTT.

As concerns this clonotype: This beta chain turned up in a library designed for alpha chains; as an off-target read, its abundance says little. V usage is TRBV6-2 or TRBV6-3 and J usage is TRBJ2-5; 8 bases map to TRBD2. Germline-derived CDR1 and CDR2 are MNHEY and SVGEGT. The V gene end was trimmed by 2 bases and the J gene end by 5 bases; junction bases not matched to a gene: 7. This CDR3 is 15 amino acids long. The CDR3 here is CASSYISGGQETQYF. The DNA of the CDR3 is TGTGCCAGCAGTTACATCTCGGGGGGGCAGGAGACCCAGTACTTC.